Reported below is one TCR beta chain. What this receptor recognizes is not known. Base quality data are lacking; no much larger clone is found one base away. The data were obtained in a study of CD8+CD57+ T cells in acquired aplastic anemia (dated by TCRdb to the late 2010s). About the study as a whole: DNA extracted from sorted CD4+ and CD8+ cells had a mean of roughly 3.3 ug, with a range of roughly 0.17 to 30 ug. CD8+CD57+ expansion was defined as frequency above the mean frequency observed in healthy subjects.

For CDR1 and CDR2, the germline V gene (reference sequence) lists DFQATT and SNEGSKA. V was cut back by 5 bases and J by 3 bases, leaving a gap of 9 bases between them. The CDR3 spans 12 residues, from the cysteine through the phenylalanine. Only the CDR3 region is kept as DNA, spanning 36 bases read in frame from base 1. TCR beta VDJ combination and CDR3 sequence profiling used genomic DNA as the template. An Illumina HiSeq 2000 was used for TCR repertoire sequencing. In the original analysis: TRBV/TRBJ rearrangement plots, CDR3 size and DJ length profiles, and Simpson's diversity index were used to evaluate the repertoires. The most abundant DNA sequence in the deep sequencing data was taken as the immunodominant clone. CDR3 amino acid sequences were screened for sharing across subjects and were compared with published repertoires and the VDJdb database. The raw public data were reprocessed by TCRdb itself: fastp quality trimming at Q25, MiXCR clonotype calling, in-frame beta chains only. Rows merge per CDR3 protein into single entries with the most common DNA and genes. The V and J calls, along with clone size, are taken from TCRdb and not from the paper's own processing. The sample data list roughly 220,000 distinct CDR3 sequences, and 65% of these were observed just once. In total, the top ten clones hold around 60% of the sample.

Points the paper makes about the study in general: Although roughly 30 CD8+ CDR3 sequences were shared by patients and controls, these sequences appeared highly expressed in patients and within the immunodominant clones of patients. Between patients and healthy controls, no significant difference in CD8+ Simpson's diversity was found (P=0.060).

Patients chosen for sequencing had shown expansion of CD8+CD57+ cells by flow cytometry. All patients had severe acquired aplastic anemia diagnosed by International Study of Aplastic Anemia and Agranulocytosis and Camitta criteria. Patients had received no therapy at the time of blood sampling. TCR repertoires of sorted CD4+ and CD8+ blood T cells from severe aplastic anemia patients and healthy subjects were deep-sequenced in the study. In the USA, patient enrollment took place under clinicaltrials.gov protocols 00001620, 01623167, 00001397, 00071045, 00081523 and 00961064. Ficoll-Paque density gradient centrifugation was used to isolate peripheral blood mononuclear cells. Before DNA extraction, CD4+ and CD8+ T cells were sorted with FACS or magnetic beads.

This sequence originates from a human donor with aplastic anemia. The sequencing input was sorted CD4+, CD8+, or CD8+CD57+ T cells (not recorded which) from PBMCs. Rearrangement joined TRBV20-1 to TRBJ2-3; TRBD2 might be the D gene, on 5 matching bases. The CDR3 reads as follows: CSAPLATDTQYF. The DNA is TGCAGTGCTCCTTTAGCGACAGATACGCAGTATTTT.